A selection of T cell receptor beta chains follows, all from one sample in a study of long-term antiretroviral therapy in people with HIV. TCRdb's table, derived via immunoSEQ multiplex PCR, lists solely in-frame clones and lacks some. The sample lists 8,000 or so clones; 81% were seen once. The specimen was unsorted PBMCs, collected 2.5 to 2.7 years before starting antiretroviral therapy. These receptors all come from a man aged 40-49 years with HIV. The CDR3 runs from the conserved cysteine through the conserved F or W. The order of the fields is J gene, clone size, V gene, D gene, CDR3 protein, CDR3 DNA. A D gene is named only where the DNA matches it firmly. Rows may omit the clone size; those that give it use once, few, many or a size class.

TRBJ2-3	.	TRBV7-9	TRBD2	CASSTGLAVTDTQYF	TGTGCCAGCAGCACCGGACTAGCGGTAACAGATACGCAGTATTTT
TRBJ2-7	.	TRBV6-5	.	CASSYRTGSYEQYF	TGTGCCAGCAGCTATCGGACCGGCTCCTACGAGCAGTACTTC
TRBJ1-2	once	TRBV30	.	CAWSDYNYGYTF	TGTGCCTGGAGTGACTATAACTATGGCTACACCTTC
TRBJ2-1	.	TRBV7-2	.	CASSFIGNEQFF	TGTGCCAGCAGCTTTATTGGCAATGAGCAGTTCTTC
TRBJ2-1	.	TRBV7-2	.	CASSFATEYNEQFF	TGTGCCAGCAGCTTTGCAACGGAGTACAATGAGCAGTTCTTC
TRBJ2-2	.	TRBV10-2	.	CASSSNPGGELFF	TGCGCCAGCAGTTCTAATCCAGGAGGGGAGCTGTTTTTT
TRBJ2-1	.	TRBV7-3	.	CASSPTLARNEQFF	TGTGCCAGCAGCCCTACACTAGCACGGAATGAGCAGTTCTTC
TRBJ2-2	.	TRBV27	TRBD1	CASSLQGVGELFF	TGTGCCAGCAGTCTACAGGGGGTCGGGGAGCTGTTTTTT
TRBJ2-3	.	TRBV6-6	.	CASSYGGGKTDTQYF	TGTGCCAGCAGTTACGGTGGGGGGAAAACAGATACGCAGTATTTT
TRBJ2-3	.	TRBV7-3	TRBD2	CASSPRLAGGIDTQYF	TGTGCCAGCAGCCCCCGACTAGCGGGGGGGATAGATACGCAGTATTTT
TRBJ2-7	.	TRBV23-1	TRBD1	CASSRQGNPCEQYF	TGCGCCAGCAGTAGACAGGGGAATCCGTGCGAGCAGTACTTC
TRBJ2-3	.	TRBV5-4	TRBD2	CASSAGLAGGSTDTQYF	TGTGCCAGCAGCGCGGGACTAGCGGGGGGATCCACAGATACGCAGTATTTT
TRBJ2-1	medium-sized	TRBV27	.	CATRVGAETYNEQFF	TGTGCCACCAGGGTGGGGGCCGAAACCTACAATGAGCAGTTCTTC
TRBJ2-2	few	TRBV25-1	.	CASRRTATGELFF	TGTGCCAGCAGGAGGACAGCCACCGGGGAGCTGTTTTTT
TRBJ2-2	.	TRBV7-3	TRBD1	CASSPDRAYTGELFF	TGTGCCAGCAGCCCTGACAGGGCATACACCGGGGAGCTGTTTTTT
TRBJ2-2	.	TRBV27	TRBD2	CASSFGSGGAGTGELFF	TGTGCCAGCAGTTTTGGTAGCGGGGGGGCGGGCACCGGGGAGCTGTTTTTT
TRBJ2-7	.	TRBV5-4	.	CASSLDRDYEQYF	TGTGCCAGCAGCTTGGACAGGGACTACGAGCAGTACTTC
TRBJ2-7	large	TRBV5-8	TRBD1	CASSLDRLSYEQYF	TGTGCCAGCAGCCTGGACAGGCTCTCCTACGAGCAGTACTTC
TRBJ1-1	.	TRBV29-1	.	CSVEQRVKTEAFF	TGCAGCGTTGAACAGCGCGTCAAGACTGAAGCTTTCTTT
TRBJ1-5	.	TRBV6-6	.	CASTNRVEQPQHF	TGTGCCAGCACCAACAGGGTCGAGCAGCCCCAGCATTTT
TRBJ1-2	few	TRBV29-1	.	CSVSGARGYTF	TGCAGCGTGTCAGGGGCTCGGGGCTACACCTTC
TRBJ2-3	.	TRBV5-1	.	CASSLAPMDTQYF	TGCGCCAGCAGCTTGGCCCCTATGGATACGCAGTATTTT
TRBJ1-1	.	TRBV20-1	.	CSPLGEAFF	TGCAGCCCTCTCGGTGAAGCTTTCTTT
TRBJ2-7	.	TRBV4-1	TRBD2	CASSPYRGLAEYEQYF	TGCGCCAGCAGCCCCTATAGGGGACTAGCGGAATACGAGCAGTACTTC
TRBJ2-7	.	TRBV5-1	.	CASSLDSPYEQYF	TGCGCCAGCAGCTTGGACAGTCCCTACGAGCAGTACTTC
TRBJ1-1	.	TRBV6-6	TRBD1	CASSYPRTGTEAFF	TGTGCCAGCAGTTACCCGCGGACAGGGACTGAAGCTTTCTTT
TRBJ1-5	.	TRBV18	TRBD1	CASSFDRVNQPQHF	TGTGCCAGCTCGTTCGACAGGGTGAATCAGCCCCAGCATTTT
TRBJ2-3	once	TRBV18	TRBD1	CASSQEPTGSQYF	TGTGCCAGCTCACAGGAGCCGACAGGGTCGCAGTATTTT
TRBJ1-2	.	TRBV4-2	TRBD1	CASSQPGGSWNGYTF	TGTGCCAGCAGCCAACCAGGGGGCTCATGGAATGGCTACACCTTC
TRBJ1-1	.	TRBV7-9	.	CASSPKMQLNTEAFF	TGTGCCAGCAGCCCAAAGATGCAGCTGAACACTGAAGCTTTCTTT
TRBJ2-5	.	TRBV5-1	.	CAGSSSGQETQYF	TGCGCCGGGTCGTCAAGCGGCCAAGAGACCCAGTACTTC
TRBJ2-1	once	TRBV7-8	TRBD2	CASSLAGGEFDEQFF	TGTGCCAGCAGCTTAGCGGGGGGGGAGTTCGATGAGCAGTTCTTC
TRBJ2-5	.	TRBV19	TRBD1	CASSIDLGQGETQYF	TGTGCCAGTAGTATAGACCTGGGACAGGGAGAGACCCAGTACTTC
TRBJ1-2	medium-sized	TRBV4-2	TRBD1	CASSQVGGGNGYTF	TGTGCCAGCAGCCAAGTCGGAGGGGGCAATGGCTACACCTTC
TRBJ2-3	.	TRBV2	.	CASSENSVVLF	TGTGCCAGCAGTGAAAACAGTGTCGTCCTTTTT
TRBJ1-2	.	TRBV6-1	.	CASSEGSGGIWGAYYGYTF	TGTGCCAGCAGTGAAGGGAGTGGAGGGATCTGGGGCGCGTACTATGGCTACACCTTC
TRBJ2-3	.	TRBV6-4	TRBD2	CASSDLSGGRGDTQYF	TGTGCCAGCAGTGACCTTAGCGGGGGGCGAGGAGATACGCAGTATTTT
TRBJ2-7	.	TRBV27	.	CASSLTGQAYEQYF	TGTGCCAGCAGCTTAACAGGGCAGGCCTACGAGCAGTACTTC
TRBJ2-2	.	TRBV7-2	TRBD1	CASSLLGQGTTGELFF	TGTGCCAGCAGCTTATTAGGACAGGGGACCACCGGGGAGCTGTTTTTT
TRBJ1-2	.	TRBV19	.	CASSMTANYGYTF	TGTGCCAGTAGTATGACAGCTAACTATGGCTACACCTTC
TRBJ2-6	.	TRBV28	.	CASSDPSRSGANVLTF	TGTGCCAGCAGTGATCCTTCGAGATCTGGGGCCAACGTCCTGACTTTC
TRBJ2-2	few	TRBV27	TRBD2	CASSPTLAGGSELFF	TGTGCCAGCAGTCCTACCCTAGCGGGGGGCTCGGAGCTGTTTTTT
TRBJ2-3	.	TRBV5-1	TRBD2	CASSDGGKPSTDTQYF	TGCGCCAGCAGCGACGGGGGGAAACCTAGCACAGATACGCAGTATTTT
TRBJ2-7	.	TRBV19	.	CASSTRTGSYEQYF	TGTGCCAGTAGTACACGGACCGGGTCTTACGAGCAGTACTTC
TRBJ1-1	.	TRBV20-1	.	CSAREPTEAFF	TGCAGTGCTAGAGAGCCCACTGAAGCTTTCTTT
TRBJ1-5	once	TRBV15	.	CATSRDRARQPQHF	TGTGCCACCAGCAGAGACCGGGCAAGGCAGCCCCAGCATTTT
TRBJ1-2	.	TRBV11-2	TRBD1	CASSPPPGQAIYGYTF	TGTGCCAGCAGTCCACCCCCCGGACAGGCCATCTATGGCTACACCTTC
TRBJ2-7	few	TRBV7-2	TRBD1	CASSLALQTGAHEQYF	TGTGCCAGCAGCTTAGCGTTGCAGACAGGGGCCCACGAGCAGTACTTC
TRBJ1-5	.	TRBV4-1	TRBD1	CASSHSGQPNQPQHF	TGCGCCAGCAGCCATTCGGGACAGCCCAATCAGCCCCAGCATTTT
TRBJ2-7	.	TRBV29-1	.	CSVVVTADNEQYF	TGCAGCGTTGTGGTGACAGCCGACAACGAGCAGTACTTC
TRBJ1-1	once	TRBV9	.	CASGGGGSDTEAFF	TGTGCCAGCGGTGGGGGGGGGTCGGACACTGAAGCTTTCTTT
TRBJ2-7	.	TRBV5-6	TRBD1	CASSLRSTGPNSYEQYF	TGTGCCAGCAGCTTGAGGTCGACAGGGCCCAACTCCTACGAGCAGTACTTC
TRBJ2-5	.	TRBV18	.	CASSPGAGSGTQYF	TGTGCCAGCTCACCGGGAGCAGGTTCGGGGACCCAGTACTTC
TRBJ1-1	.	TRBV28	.	CASSQTGRTEAFF	TGTGCCAGCAGTCAAACAGGGCGCACTGAAGCTTTCTTT
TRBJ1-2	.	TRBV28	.	CASASGTDYDYGYTF	TGTGCCAGCGCTTCCGGGACCGACTATGACTATGGCTACACCTTC